Listed below are T cell receptor beta chains from one sample, sequenced in a study of blood T cell repertoires in COVID-19. This table comes from immunoSEQ multiplex PCR, and its TCRdb copy is limited to in-frame clones, with some not included. The data contain about 80,000 clones, around 89% of them seen just once; the ten biggest clones take up around 4.5%. The sample was peripheral blood. All receptors derive from a woman older than 75 with active or convalescent COVID-19. CDR3s include the opening cysteine and the closing phenylalanine or tryptophan. D genes are given only for firm matches. Expanded clones are given a class, and other clones once, few, many or no size at all.

few	TRBD2	TRBV19	TRBJ2-1	TGTGCCAGTAGTATCACGGGCGGGAGATCGAATGAGCAGTTCTTC	CASSITGGRSNEQFF
-	-	TRBV18	TRBJ2-5	TGTGCCAGCTCACGATCTAGCAACCAAGAGACCCAGTACTTC	CASSRSSNQETQYF
-	-	TRBV5-4	TRBJ2-7	TGTGCCAGCAGTTTTACAGGGAGCAACGAGCAGTACTTC	CASSFTGSNEQYF
-	TRBD1	TRBV29-1	TRBJ1-2	TGCAGCGTTGAAGCGGGACAGGTGGACTATGGCTACACCTTC	CSVEAGQVDYGYTF
-	-	TRBV12-3/TRBV12-4	TRBJ2-7	TGTGCCAGCAGTTTACTAGTATCCGAGCAGTACTTC	CASSLLVSEQYF
-	-	TRBV5-1	TRBJ2-2	TGCGCCAGCAGACCCCAGGGTACCACCGGGGAGCTGTTTTTT	CASRPQGTTGELFF
-	-	TRBV1	TRBJ1-6	TGCACCAGCAGCCAAGTGGGAGGGGTGGTTGTCGATTCACCCCTCCACTTT	CTSSQVGGVVVDSPLHF
-	-	TRBV10-2	TRBJ1-5	TGCGCCACCGCTGGAGACAGCAATCAGCCCCAGCATTTT	CATAGDSNQPQHF
-	TRBD1	TRBV28	TRBJ2-2	TGTGCCAGCAGTATTCGGGACAGGGATACCGGGGAGCTGTTTTTT	CASSIRDRDTGELFF
-	-	TRBV10-3	TRBJ2-3	TGTGCCATCAGTGATAGGGGGGAGGGAGATACGCAGTATTTT	CAISDRGEGDTQYF
-	TRBD2	TRBV4-2	TRBJ2-1	TGTGCCAGCAGCCAGGGGACTAGCGGGAGCTCCTACAATGAGCAGTTCTTC	CASSQGTSGSSYNEQFF
-	TRBD1	TRBV5-1	TRBJ2-1	TGCGCCAGCGGGTTGGGGACAGGGGCCCAGGGGCAGTTCTTC	CASGLGTGAQGQFF
-	-	TRBV9	TRBJ2-5	TGTGCCAGCAGCGTCGCGGACAGCATCCCAGAGACCCAGTACTTC	CASSVADSIPETQYF
-	TRBD1	TRBV30	TRBJ1-2	TGTGCCTGGAGTCGAGGGACAGGGGGCTACACCTTC	CAWSRGTGGYTF
once	TRBD1	TRBV5-4	TRBJ2-1	TGTGCCAGCAGCGCGACAGGGGACAATGAGCAGTTCTTC	CASSATGDNEQFF
-	-	TRBV13	TRBJ1-2	TGTGCCAGCAGCATAAGACTAAACGGGGACTATGGCTACACCTTC	CASSIRLNGDYGYTF